The clone carrying this T cell receptor beta chain has more than one count but fewer than ten. This entry comes from a study of blood T cell repertoires in COVID-19. The cohort comprised adults aged about 18 to 89 years residing in about 25 US areas. Allocation to cohorts depended on clinical history reported by the participants. Donors of Cohort 3 who recovered were those that had two negative PCRs, clearance, or symptom resolution. Assay used: immunoSEQ multiplex PCR; TCRdb lists only in-frame clones, some missing. The data show fewer than 200,000 clones, roughly 88% seen once. The specimen was PBMCs or T cells enriched from blood (not recorded which). This sequence was found in a man between 45 and 60 years old who had recovered from COVID-19.

This CDR3 reads CASSRMTGAYGYTF. The CDR3 DNA reads TGTGCCAGCAGCCGCATGACAGGGGCTTATGGCTACACCTTC. The chain employs TRBV5-6 and TRBJ1-2; 8 nucleotides line up with TRBD1. The CDR3 has 14 amino acids. Germline lookup yields CDR1 SGHDT and CDR2 YYEEEE. The V and J ends lost 4 bases and 5 bases, in that order; junction bases with no gene match: 7.